Listed below are T cell receptor beta chains from one sample, sequenced in a study of T-cell memory formation after mild COVID-19. TCRdb re-derived calls from the 5' RACE reads in MiXCR, one entry per CDR3 protein. The sample records about 360,000 distinct CDR3 sequences, about 15% being singletons. Sequencing input: PBMCs or a T cell subset sorted from them (not recorded which). Every receptor here comes from a man aged 18 to 29 who had mild COVID-19 (a few samples of this study predate the infection). Cell type and time point are not known. The CDR3 runs from the conserved cysteine through the conserved F or W. D genes are given only for firm matches. Clone size is given for some rows only: seen once, a few or many times, or a class if the clone is expanded.

few,TRBJ1-1,TRBV12-3/TRBV12-4,NA,TGTGCCAGCAGCCTCGGGGAGCCCCGGGGGTCTGAAGCTTTCTTT,CASSLGEPRGSEAFF
NA,TRBJ1-1,TRBV4-2,TRBD1,TGTGCCAGCAGCCAAGGGACAGGTCCCACTGAAGCTTTCTTT,CASSQGTGPTEAFF
few,TRBJ2-5,TRBV12-3/TRBV12-4,TRBD1,TGTGCCAGCAGGGAGACAGGGGGCGAGACCCAGTACTTC,CASRETGGETQYF
NA,TRBJ2-4,TRBV5-1,NA,TGCGCCAGCAGCTTGACACCGGGAACGGGAAACATTCAGTACTTC,CASSLTPGTGNIQYF
NA,TRBJ2-7,TRBV6-2/TRBV6-3,NA,TGTGCCAGCAGTTACTCGGGACATTCCTACGAGCAGTACTTC,CASSYSGHSYEQYF
few,TRBJ2-3,TRBV20-1,NA,TGCAGTGCTAGAGTAAGGGCGGGGTGGGGCACAGATACGCAGTATTTT,CSARVRAGWGTDTQYF
many,TRBJ2-3,TRBV7-2,NA,TGTGCCAGCAGCTACAAGGGTTTTGCAGATACGCAGTATTTT,CASSYKGFADTQYF
many,TRBJ1-4,TRBV12-3/TRBV12-4,TRBD1,TGTGCCAGCAGTTTAAGCTCAGGGGGAGGGAATGAAAAACTGTTTTTT,CASSLSSGGGNEKLFF
few,TRBJ2-2,TRBV5-1,TRBD1,TGCGCCAGCAGACCACCGGGGACAGCGAACACCGGGGAGCTGTTTTTT,CASRPPGTANTGELFF
many,TRBJ1-1,TRBV5-1,TRBD1,TGCGCCAGCACCTGGGACAGACCTAACACTGAAGCTTTCTTT,CASTWDRPNTEAFF
few,TRBJ2-7,TRBV4-3,TRBD2,TGCGCCAGCAGCCAACCCAGCGGGGGGATCCACGAGCAGTACTTC,CASSQPSGGIHEQYF
NA,TRBJ1-2,TRBV20-1,NA,TGCAGTGCTAGGCTCTGGCCTGGTGGCTACACCTTC,CSARLWPGGYTF
NA,TRBJ1-2,TRBV6-6,TRBD1,TGTGCCAGCAGAGACAGGGGACCCTCTAATGGCTACACCTTC,CASRDRGPSNGYTF
NA,TRBJ1-4,TRBV7-9,NA,TGTGCCAGCAGCCCCCGACCCGCGAGGGAAAAACTGTTTTTT,CASSPRPAREKLFF
few,TRBJ1-5,TRBV10-3,NA,TGTGCCATCAGTGGAGCCGGAAACAATCAGCCCCAGCATTTT,CAISGAGNNQPQHF
many,TRBJ1-5,TRBV23-1,NA,TGCGCCAGCATTCAGCCCCAGCATTTT,CASIQPQHF
once,TRBJ2-3,TRBV7-3,TRBD1,TGTGCCAGCAGCGGGACAGCAAATGGCAGGGATACGCAGTATTTT,CASSGTANGRDTQYF
few,TRBJ1-1,TRBV11-2,NA,TGTGCCAGCAGCTTATTGCAAAACACTGAAGCTTTCTTT,CASSLLQNTEAFF
NA,TRBJ1-1,TRBV12-5,NA,TGTGCTAGTGGTCCTATGAACACTGAAGCTTTCTTT,CASGPMNTEAFF
NA,TRBJ2-3,TRBV29-1,NA,TGCAGCGTTCTCGAGGTAACGCAGTATTTT,CSVLEVTQYF
NA,TRBJ2-7,TRBV29-1,NA,TGCAGCGTTGAGGGGGGAACCCTCCGTGAAGAGCAGTACTTC,CSVEGGTLREEQYF
few,TRBJ1-3,TRBV3-1,NA,TGTGCCAGCAGCCACGGGTCGGGGGCGCCAGGAAACACCATATATTTT,CASSHGSGAPGNTIYF
NA,TRBJ2-5,TRBV6-2/TRBV6-3,NA,TGTGCCAGCAGCGCTTTCTCTCGGCCCCAGTACTTC,CASSAFSRPQYF
NA,TRBJ2-2,TRBV23-1,TRBD1,TGCGCCAGCAGCCCGACCGGACAGGGAGACCAATCGAACACCGGGGAGCTGTTTTTT,CASSPTGQGDQSNTGELFF
NA,TRBJ2-3,TRBV24-1,TRBD1,TGTGCCACCAGCCCAGGACAGGTCACAGATACGCAGTATTTT,CATSPGQVTDTQYF
NA,TRBJ2-5,TRBV4-3,NA,TGCGCCAGCAGCCAAGATTTTGGGGTGCGGCTTGAGACCCAGTACTTC,CASSQDFGVRLETQYF
few,TRBJ2-7,TRBV4-2,NA,TGTGCCAGCAGCTATTCGTCGGGCGAGCAGTACTTC,CASSYSSGEQYF
few,TRBJ2-1,TRBV15,TRBD2,TGTGCCACCAGCAGAGAATCGCCTAGCGGGGACAATGAGCAGTTCTTC,CATSRESPSGDNEQFF
NA,TRBJ1-5,TRBV24-1,NA,TGTGCCACCAGTGATGAGATATTTAATCAGCCCCAGCATTTT,CATSDEIFNQPQHF
few,TRBJ2-7,TRBV20-1,NA,TGCAGTGCCAAGGAGGGGAGATTAAACTACGAGCAGTACTTC,CSAKEGRLNYEQYF
many,TRBJ2-5,TRBV9,TRBD2,TGTGCCAGCAGCCCCGGGGGGGCAGAGACCCAGTACTTC,CASSPGGAETQYF
few,TRBJ1-1,TRBV5-1,NA,TGCGCCAGCAGCTGGGGAGTTGGGGCGATGAACACTGAAGCTTTCTTT,CASSWGVGAMNTEAFF
few,TRBJ2-5,TRBV29-1,NA,TGCAGCGGGGGCCCATTCCAAGAGACCCAGTACTTC,CSGGPFQETQYF
NA,TRBJ2-1,TRBV15,NA,TGTGCCACCAGCAGCTACGACAGACCTTCGGAGAATGAGCAGTTCTTC,CATSSYDRPSENEQFF
few,TRBJ2-3,TRBV7-8,NA,TGTGCCAGCAGCTGGACAGGAGGGTCGGATACGCAGTATTTT,CASSWTGGSDTQYF
few,TRBJ2-1,TRBV7-2,NA,TGTGCCAGCAGCTTAGTGGGCAGCCGGTACAATGAGCAGTTCTTC,CASSLVGSRYNEQFF
NA,TRBJ2-6,TRBV7-8,TRBD1,TGTGCCAGCAGCTTAAGGCCGGGACAGGGCTTCGGGGCCAACGTCCTGACTTTC,CASSLRPGQGFGANVLTF
few,TRBJ2-7,TRBV7-9,NA,TGTGCCAGCAGTGACAGCCCCGCCGAGCAGTACTTC,CASSDSPAEQYF
few,TRBJ2-3,TRBV5-1,TRBD1,TGCGCCAGCAGCTTGGGAATCGTGGGACAGGGTTTGGATACGCAGTATTTT,CASSLGIVGQGLDTQYF
NA,TRBJ1-6,TRBV10-3,NA,TGTGCCATCAGTGAGTTCGGGAGCTCCTATAATTCACCCCTCCACTTT,CAISEFGSSYNSPLHF
NA,TRBJ2-2,TRBV5-1,NA,TGCGCCAGCAGCTTGAGGTCCGGACAGAACACCGGGGAGCTGTTTTTT,CASSLRSGQNTGELFF
NA,TRBJ2-3,TRBV4-1,NA,TGCGCCAGCAGCCGGACACCCCGGGGGCAAAGAGATACGCAGTATTTT,CASSRTPRGQRDTQYF